The 3 T cell receptor beta chains given below trace back to one sample, sequenced in a study of regulatory T cells in long-lasting Graves disease (dated by TCRdb to the early 2020s). The label giving this sample's time point can be read as: newly diagnosed GD, antithyroid drugs for less than 3 months. For both TCR sequencing and RNA sequencing, RNA was extracted from PBMCs using TRIzol. The library was made by multiplex PCR. The run used an Illumina HiSeq 4000. To build TCR beta libraries, CDR3 regions were amplified by Arm-PCR using iRepertoire HTBI primers. The public reads were run again by TCRdb, first through fastp at Q25 and then through MiXCR, and only productive beta chains were kept. A single entry per CDR3 protein holds the most common genes and DNA from its merged rows. Present in this sample are about 540,000 distinct CDR3 sequences, 13% of which were seen just once. The top ten constitute more than 8.5% of the sample.

The sample was also reused in another study, on T cells in Graves' hyperthyroidism and ophthalmopathy.

Sequences were derived from peripheral blood mononuclear cells (PBMCs), sampled at new diagnosis, from a patient treated with antithyroid drugs. All receptors come from a young man with Graves disease. Donor details come from another sample of the same person, matched by shared clones.

This clonotype was recorded at least ten times. The rearrangement joins TRBV27 to TRBJ1-2; 7 bases map to TRBD1. This CDR3 is 15 amino acids long. In germline, CDR1 is MNHEY, CDR2 SMNVEV (reference sequence). J lost 0 bases, V lost 6 bases, and 7 bases had no gene match. Written as DNA, the CDR3 is TGTGCCAGCAGGCTCTTCGGGACAGCTAACTATGGCTACACCTTC. This codes for CASRLFGTANYGYTF.

A remark on this clonotype: A read error is possible here, since a much larger clone lies one base away. This chain links TRBV6-5 with TRBJ1-3; no definite D call. The germline V gene encodes CDR1 MNHEY and CDR2 SVGAGI. This CDR3 has 14 amino acids. DNA of the CDR3: TGTGCCAGCAGTTACGGGTCCTCTGGAAGCACCATATATTTT. It encodes CASSYGSSGSTIYF.

This clonotype appeared many times. The chain carries TRBV7-3 and TRBJ2-5; D is undetermined. Germline V gene lookup returns CDR1 SGHTA and CDR2 FQGTGA. The CDR3 is made up of 14 amino acids. V was cut by 2 bases and J by 0 bases, with 7 bases left in between. Here the CDR3 DNA reads TGTGCCAGCAGCTTAGACACGCACCAAGAGACCCAGTACTTC. Protein: CASSLDTHQETQYF.